This is a list of T cell receptor beta chains from one sample in a study of CD8 T cells in ankylosing spondylitis. MiXCR was run by TCRdb on the 5' RACE reads, yielding one entry per CDR3 protein. The repertoire holds 500,000 to 650,000 distinct CDR3 sequences, with about 5.7% as singletons. Sample: blood, either unsorted or a sorted T cell fraction (not recorded which). The source is a male donor with ankylosing spondylitis. Each CDR3 is given with its conserved first and last residue.

v_call	j_call	cdr3_aa
TRBV6-2/TRBV6-3	TRBJ2-3	CASSYPRYGEQYF
TRBV12-3/TRBV12-4	TRBJ2-5	CASSRDTQETQYF
TRBV27	TRBJ1-2	CASKMKTAQNYGYTF
TRBV7-2	TRBJ1-1	CASSTRNTEAFF
TRBV6-5	TRBJ1-2	CASSYSLGSLYGYTF
TRBV5-1	TRBJ1-1	CASSLDRANTEAFF
TRBV6-5	TRBJ2-5	CASSYSWETQYF
TRBV29-1	TRBJ1-2	CSAEGDGYTF
TRBV20-1	TRBJ2-3	CSARDGVGTDTQYF
TRBV11-1	TRBJ1-4	CASSLSWGEKLFF
TRBV29-1	TRBJ2-3	CSVGGGTSHRDTDTQYF
TRBV20-1	TRBJ2-1	CSAKTLSSYNEQFF
TRBV20-1	TRBJ2-3	CSASRLAGVGSDTQYF
TRBV5-5	TRBJ2-1	CASSLAGTSLREQFF
TRBV15	TRBJ2-5	CATSSRGGGPQETQYF
TRBV20-1	TRBJ2-7	CSAEDRASSYEQYF
TRBV12-3/TRBV12-4	TRBJ1-4	CASSPGQGAANEKLFF
TRBV7-2	TRBJ2-3	CASSLGQGVNTQYF
TRBV9	TRBJ2-5	CASSVGPGLETQYF
TRBV5-1	TRBJ2-5	CASRKIHQGEGETQYF
TRBV6-4	TRBJ2-3	CARPLSGPSTDTQYF
TRBV5-6	TRBJ2-5	CASSWGLKQETQYF
TRBV20-1	TRBJ2-7	CSAMLSAGATYEQYF
TRBV5-1	TRBJ2-1	CASSFTGGLGDEQFF
TRBV7-2	TRBJ2-2	CASRLRGGTGELFF
TRBV20-1	TRBJ2-7	CSARTLDRNYIYEQYF
TRBV5-1	TRBJ1-1	CASSLGVPIYTEAFF
TRBV14	TRBJ2-7	CASSQPGGNEQYF
TRBV20-1	TRBJ1-3	CSAQRGSGGNTIYF
TRBV4-2	TRBJ1-2	CASSRTGTFYGYTF
TRBV5-5	TRBJ1-5	CASSSGTGVVDQPQHF
TRBV20-1	TRBJ2-7	CSASPPTGSYEQYF
TRBV7-2	TRBJ1-6	CASSPEGSYNSPLHF
TRBV7-6	TRBJ2-5	CASSSQAGAQETQYF
TRBV21-1	TRBJ2-5	CASSSTGARTQYF
TRBV7-2	TRBJ2-3	CASSRGLAGGVDTQYF
TRBV5-1	TRBJ1-1	CASSLGPLGTEAFF